Listed below are T cell receptor beta chains from one sample, sequenced in a study of cytomegalovirus exposure and HLA in healthy donors. The assay was immunoSEQ multiplex PCR, and TCRdb's table has in-frame clones only and misses some. The repertoire includes under 200,000 clones, about four fifths of them detected once, and 3.4% sits in the top ten. Sequenced sample: PBMCs. These receptors came from a man between 40 and 49 years old in good health and CMV-seropositive. CDR3s include the opening cysteine and the closing phenylalanine or tryptophan. Fields, in order: CDR3 length, V gene, D gene, J gene, clone size, CDR3 protein, CDR3 DNA. The D gene is left open where the match is weak. The listing skips clone size in some rows; elsewhere it reads once, few, many or a size class.

11	TRBV6-1	NA	TRBJ2-1	NA	CASSNYNEQFF	TGTGCCAGCAGCAACTACAATGAGCAGTTCTTC
13	TRBV5-4	NA	TRBJ2-5	NA	CASSLTGRETQYF	TGTGCCAGCAGCTTGACAGGGCGAGAGACCCAGTACTTC
15	TRBV5-1	NA	TRBJ1-1	NA	CASSLASTRNTEAFF	TGCGCCAGCAGCTTGGCCTCCACGAGAAACACTGAAGCTTTCTTT
15	TRBV5-1	TRBD2	TRBJ2-3	once	CASRRTSGETDTQYF	TGCGCCAGCAGACGGACTAGCGGGGAGACAGATACGCAGTATTTT
14	TRBV5-1	TRBD2	TRBJ2-3	NA	CASHQGLVQDTQYF	TGCGCCAGCCACCAGGGACTAGTCCAAGATACGCAGTATTTT
15	TRBV4-3	NA	TRBJ2-1	NA	CASSQARAPYNEQFF	TGCGCCAGCAGCCAAGCTCGAGCCCCCTACAATGAGCAGTTCTTC
16	TRBV4-3	TRBD1	TRBJ2-3	NA	CASSPLPGQHTDTQYF	TGCGCCAGCAGCCCCCTCCCGGGACAGCACACAGATACGCAGTATTTT
15	TRBV6-1	TRBD1	TRBJ1-5	NA	CATTPDRGLNQPQHF	TGTGCCACGACCCCGGACAGGGGGCTCAATCAGCCCCAGCATTTT
14	TRBV7-2	TRBD2	TRBJ2-7	NA	CASSSGLAVTEQYF	TGTGCCAGCAGTTCGGGACTAGCGGTAACCGAGCAGTACTTC
17	TRBV19	TRBD1	TRBJ1-5	few	CASSLRDSRLSNQPQHF	TGTGCCAGTAGCCTCCGGGACAGCCGGTTAAGCAATCAGCCCCAGCATTTT
16	TRBV6-4	TRBD2	TRBJ2-1	few	CASSDTRLAGELEQFF	TGTGCCAGCAGTGATACGAGGCTAGCGGGAGAACTTGAGCAGTTCTTC
15	TRBV19	NA	TRBJ2-7	NA	CASSEGGWASYEQYF	TGTGCCAGTAGTGAAGGGGGTTGGGCGTCCTACGAGCAGTACTTC
15	TRBV10-1	TRBD1	TRBJ2-7	NA	CASSGGQGESYEQYF	TGCGCCAGCAGTGGGGGACAGGGGGAGTCCTACGAGCAGTACTTC
13	TRBV11-2	TRBD1	TRBJ2-7	NA	CASSADRVHEQYF	TGTGCCAGCAGCGCGGACAGGGTTCACGAGCAGTACTTC
12	TRBV6-1	NA	TRBJ2-7	NA	CATTAQGFEQYF	TGTGCCACGACAGCTCAAGGTTTCGAGCAGTACTTC
13	TRBV27	NA	TRBJ1-4	NA	CASSFRANEKLFF	TGTGCCAGCAGTTTCAGGGCTAATGAAAAACTGTTTTTT
13	TRBV6-5	TRBD2	TRBJ2-7	NA	CASSYTSGSEQYF	TGTGCCAGCAGTTACACTAGCGGGAGCGAGCAGTACTTC
14	TRBV6-5	NA	TRBJ2-7	NA	CASSYRRASYEQYF	TGTGCCAGCAGTTACAGGAGGGCTTCCTACGAGCAGTACTTC
17	TRBV27	NA	TRBJ2-3	NA	CASSLSAQAAYTDTQYF	TGTGCCAGCAGTTTATCAGCACAGGCCGCTTACACAGATACGCAGTATTTT
12	TRBV7-2	NA	TRBJ2-3	once	CASSSYTDTQYF	TGTGCCAGCAGCTCATACACGGATACGCAGTATTTT
13	TRBV7-6	NA	TRBJ2-5	NA	CASSFPGGETQYF	TGTGCCAGCAGCTTCCCCGGGGGAGAGACCCAGTACTTC
15	TRBV19	NA	TRBJ2-3	once	CASSINSPGTDTQYF	TGTGCCAGTAGTATCAACTCCCCGGGCACAGATACGCAGTATTTT
14	TRBV9	NA	TRBJ2-3	few	CASSADGNIDTQYF	TGTGCCAGCAGCGCTGACGGGAACATCGATACGCAGTATTTT
15	TRBV7-9	NA	TRBJ2-2	NA	CASSLGEGHTGELFF	TGTGCCAGCAGCTTAGGAGAGGGCCACACCGGGGAGCTGTTTTTT
15	TRBV18	NA	TRBJ1-1	NA	CASSPPGGGGTEAFF	TGTGCCAGCTCACCCCCCGGGGGAGGAGGCACTGAAGCTTTCTTT
14	TRBV7-9	TRBD2	TRBJ2-1	NA	CASSLVGLANEQFF	TGTGCCAGCAGCTTAGTGGGACTAGCCAATGAGCAGTTCTTC
14	TRBV5-5	NA	TRBJ1-1	NA	CASSLGALNTEAFF	TGTGCCAGCAGCTTGGGAGCCTTGAACACTGAAGCTTTCTTT
13	TRBV29-1	NA	TRBJ2-7	once	CSVAGLPGYEQYF	TGCAGCGTGGCGGGACTCCCGGGCTACGAGCAGTACTTC
12	TRBV7-9	NA	TRBJ1-2	NA	CASSTANYGYTF	TGTGCCAGCAGCACAGCTAACTATGGCTACACCTTC
15	TRBV5-6	TRBD2	TRBJ2-2	NA	CASSGSGGAIGELFF	TGTGCCAGCAGCGGGAGCGGGGGGGCAATCGGGGAGCTGTTTTTT
16	TRBV5-4	TRBD1	TRBJ2-1	NA	CASSLPRTGSYNEQFF	TGTGCCAGCAGCTTACCCCGGACAGGGAGTTACAATGAGCAGTTCTTC
16	TRBV9	TRBD2	TRBJ2-3	NA	CASSPGLAGNTDTQYF	TGTGCCAGCAGCCCTGGACTAGCGGGGAACACAGATACGCAGTATTTT
13	TRBV2	TRBD1	TRBJ2-7	NA	CASSLQGAREQYF	TGTGCCAGCAGTTTGCAGGGGGCGCGAGAGCAGTACTTC
13	TRBV2	NA	TRBJ1-2	NA	CASSETPSQGYTF	TGTGCCAGCAGCGAAACCCCCTCTCAGGGCTACACCTTC
16	TRBV14	NA	TRBJ1-3	NA	CASSQEGVQSGNTIYF	TGTGCCAGCAGCCAAGAAGGAGTCCAGTCTGGAAACACCATATATTTT
16	TRBV7-2	NA	TRBJ2-7	NA	CASSLEGPGSIYEQYF	TGTGCCAGCAGCTTGGAGGGTCCCGGGAGTATCTACGAGCAGTACTTC
16	TRBV11-2	NA	TRBJ1-2	NA	CASSLAPRASDYGYTF	TGTGCCAGCAGCTTAGCCCCCAGGGCAAGTGACTATGGCTACACCTTC
19	TRBV5-5	TRBD2	TRBJ2-3	NA	CASSLDRLAGGLGTDTQYF	TGTGCCAGCAGCTTGGATCGGCTAGCGGGAGGGCTGGGCACAGATACGCAGTATTTT
14	TRBV4-2	TRBD1	TRBJ1-1	NA	CASSLGTARTEAFF	TGTGCCAGCAGCCTAGGGACAGCTCGGACTGAAGCTTTCTTT
16	TRBV2	TRBD1	TRBJ1-5	few	CASSLTSGGSNQPQHF	TGTGCCAGCAGCCTAACTTCAGGGGGAAGCAATCAGCCCCAGCATTTT
18	TRBV10-3	TRBD1	TRBJ2-5	NA	CAISRDRVGSTQQETQYF	TGTGCCATCAGCCGGGACAGGGTGGGTTCAACTCAGCAAGAGACCCAGTACTTC
11	TRBV29-1	NA	TRBJ1-1	NA	CSGEVGAEAFF	TGCAGCGGGGAGGTGGGAGCTGAAGCTTTCTTT
15	TRBV4-2	NA	TRBJ1-2	NA	CASSQGTSGDYGYTF	TGTGCCAGTAGCCAAGGGACCTCGGGGGACTATGGCTACACCTTC
14	TRBV19	NA	TRBJ2-7	NA	CASRRDSSSYEQYF	TGTGCCAGTAGGAGGGACTCGAGCTCCTACGAGCAGTACTTC
15	TRBV4-2	NA	TRBJ2-3	NA	CASSAPGQRTDTQYF	TGTGCCAGCAGTGCCCCGGGACAACGCACAGATACGCAGTATTTT
13	TRBV10-3	NA	TRBJ2-3	NA	CATQGFGTDTQYF	TGTGCCACCCAGGGTTTCGGCACAGATACGCAGTATTTT